This T cell receptor beta chain was documented in a study of lymphopenia after photon versus proton radiotherapy. Only in-frame clones appear in the TCRdb table, and some are missing; sequencing was by immunoSEQ multiplex PCR. Seen here are 89,000 or so clones, 83% observed once, and the top ten hold approximately 1.4%. The CDR3 is made up of 13 amino acids. Germline CDR1 and CDR2: MNHEY and SMNVEV (reference sequence). Trimming cost V 7 bases and J 3 bases, with 12 bases left between them. This TCR was sampled from a man between 60 and 75 years old with pancreatic cancer. This specimen consisted of peripheral blood, obtained from a patient treated with proton-based radiotherapy. This rearrangement joins TRBV27 to TRBJ1-2; a weak D match, TRBD1 (5 bases). The DNA of the CDR3 is TGTGCCAGCAAGATCGGGACGGACTATGGCTACACCTTC. Amino acids: CASKIGTDYGYTF.